This TCR beta chain was retrieved from a study of read filtering for tumor transcriptome and immune sequencing. This library used roughly 430 ng RNA and molecular barcoded adaptors spanning alpha/delta and beta/gamma chains. Each CDR3 protein gets one entry after TCRdb re-called the reads with MiXCR. The sample has more than 55,000 distinct CDR3 sequences, less than 25% seen once. The germline gives CDR1 MNHEY, CDR2 SVGEGT. Trimming cost V 0 bases and J 2 bases, with 11 bases left between them. CDR3 size: 15 residues. Bone marrow was sampled from every patient at the time of active disease. The V gene is TRBV6-2 or TRBV6-3, the J gene TRBJ2-7; D unclear. This clonotype originated in a donor at least 40 years old with multiple myeloma. Specimen: a population of CD138-negative cells sorted from bone marrow. The CDR3 region is CASSYSIAATYEQYF. CDR3 nucleotides: TGTGCCAGCAGTTACTCGATAGCAGCGACCTACGAGCAGTACTTC.